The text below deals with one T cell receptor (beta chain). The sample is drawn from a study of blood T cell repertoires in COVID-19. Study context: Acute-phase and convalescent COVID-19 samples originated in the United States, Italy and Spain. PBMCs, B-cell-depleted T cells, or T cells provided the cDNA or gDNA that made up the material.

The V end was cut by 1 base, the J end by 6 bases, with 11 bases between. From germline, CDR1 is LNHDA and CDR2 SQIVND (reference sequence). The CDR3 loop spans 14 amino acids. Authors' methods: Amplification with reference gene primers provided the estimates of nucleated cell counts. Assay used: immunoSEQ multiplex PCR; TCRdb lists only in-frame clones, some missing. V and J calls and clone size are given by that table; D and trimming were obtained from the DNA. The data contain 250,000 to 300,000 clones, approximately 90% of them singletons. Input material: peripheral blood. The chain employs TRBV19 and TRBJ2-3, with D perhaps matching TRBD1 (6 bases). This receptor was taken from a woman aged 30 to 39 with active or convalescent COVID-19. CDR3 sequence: CASSIGGPGDTQYF. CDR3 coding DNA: TGTGCCAGTAGTATAGGGGGGCCTGGGGATACGCAGTATTTT. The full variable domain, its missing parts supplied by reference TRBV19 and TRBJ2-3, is DGGITQSPKYLFRKEGQNVTLSCEQNLNHDAMYWYRQDPGQGLRLIYYSQIVNDFQKGDIAEGYSVSREKKESFPLTVTSAQKNPTAFYLCASSIGGPGDTQYFGPGTRLTVL.